The 19 T cell receptor beta chains below come from one sample, sequenced in a study of control samples from healthy donors and cancer patients. TCRdb's table, derived via immunoSEQ multiplex PCR, lists solely in-frame clones and lacks some. The data show about 100,000 clones, with 87% seen just once and 18% held by the top ten. Sequencing input: blood. Receptors were obtained from a woman aged 45-59 years in good health.

The rearrangement uses TRBV28 and TRBJ2-7; D may be TRBD2 (6 bases). The CDR3 loop spans 15 amino acids. CDR1 is MDHEN and CDR2 is SYDVKM in the germline V gene. The V end was cut by 4 bases, the J end by 2 bases, with 15 bases between. The CDR3 is CASSWDLGSTYEQYF. DNA for the CDR3: TGTGCCAGCAGTTGGGATCTCGGGAGCACCTACGAGCAGTACTTC.

The chain couples TRBV7-3 to TRBJ1-6, with D maybe TRBD1 (6 bases). Trimming stripped 2 bases from V and 10 bases from J, with 15 bases between. The length of the CDR3 is 15 residues. The V gene's germline CDR1 is SGHTA and CDR2 FQGTGA. CDR3 region: CASSLGGEGKSPLHF. CDR3 DNA: TGTGCCAGCAGCTTAGGGGGCGAGGGGAAATCACCCCTCCACTTT.

The CDR3 DNA sequence: TGCGCCAGCCGCAAACAGGGTGTCACAGATACGCAGTATTTT. This codes for CASRKQGVTDTQYF. The V call is TRBV5-1, the J call TRBJ2-3, with D possibly being TRBD1 (6 bases). V was pared by 7 bases and J by 2 bases, with 14 bases between. Germline CDR1 is SGHRS and CDR2 is YFSETQ. The CDR3 covers 14 residues.

The J gene is TRBJ2-3, the V gene TRBV6-5; tentative D call: TRBD2 (6 bases). Trimming pared 8 bases from V and 2 bases from J, leaving 14 bases between. Germline values: CDR1 MNHEY, CDR2 SVGAGI. The CDR3 contains 14 residues. CDR3 in DNA: TGTGCCAGCCGGCCGGGGGTACTCACAGATACGCAGTATTTT. Amino acid sequence: CASRPGVLTDTQYF.

This chain connects TRBV5-4 to TRBJ1-2; a weak D match, TRBD1 (6 bases). The CDR3 loop spans 14 amino acids. The V gene's germline CDR1 is SGHNT and CDR2 YYREEE (reference sequence). The V end was cut by 0 bases, the J end by 7 bases, with 13 bases between. The CDR3 nucleotides are TGTGCCAGCAGCTTGGCCGGACAGTTCGGTGGCTACACCTTC. Its translation is CASSLAGQFGGYTF.

The rearrangement uses TRBV18 and TRBJ2-6; D perhaps matches TRBD1 (6 bases). The V end lost 3 bases, the J end lost 0 bases, and 15 bases lay between the germline ends. CDR3 length: 18 amino acids. Germline V gene sequence: CDR1 KGHSH, CDR2 LQKENI. The CDR3 sequence: CASSPIGQFISGANVLTF. The CDR3 DNA follows: TGTGCCAGCTCACCCATAGGACAGTTTATCTCTGGGGCCAACGTCCTGACTTTC.

This clone was counted a single time. The chain links TRBV12-3 or TRBV12-4 to TRBJ2-1; 11 bases match TRBD2. The trim removed 10 bases at V and 7 bases at J, leaving 6 bases unmatched. CDR3 length: 13 amino acids. The CDR3 protein is CATPGLAVNEQFF. CDR3 sequence (DNA): TGTGCCACCCCGGGACTAGCGGTTAATGAGCAGTTCTTC.

CDR3 sequence: CASSLSVGWAGYSDTQYF. In DNA, the CDR3 is TGTGCCAGCAGCTTGTCTGTTGGTTGGGCAGGTTATTCAGATACGCAGTATTTT. V and J are TRBV5-6 and TRBJ2-3; D unresolved. V was clipped by 1 base and J by 4 bases, with 22 bases between them. Germline CDR1 is SGHDT and CDR2 is YYEEEE. The CDR3 extends over 18 amino acids. The full variable domain, in which reference TRBV5-6 and TRBJ2-3 provide the parts outside the CDR3, is DAGVTQSPTHLIKTRGQQVTLRCSPKSGHDTVSWYQQALGQGPQFIFQYYEEEERQRGNFPDRFSGHQFPNYSSELNVNALLLGDSALYLCASSLSVGWAGYSDTQYFGPGTRLTVL.

The V and J genes are TRBV9 and TRBJ1-2; no clear D. With 1 base removed from V and 0 bases from J, the gap between germline ends came to 10 bases. This CDR3 spans 15 amino acids. CDR1 is SGDLS, CDR2 YYNGEE, per germline. The CDR3 spells CASSVNMRPNYGYTF. The DNA for the CDR3 is TGTGCCAGCAGCGTAAATATGAGACCTAACTATGGCTACACCTTC.

The J gene is TRBJ2-1, the V gene TRBV18; D tentatively fits TRBD1 or TRBD2 (5 bases each). CDR3 length: 13 residues. CDR1 and CDR2 from the germline V gene are KGHSH and LQKENI. V was clipped by 3 bases and J by 10 bases, with 13 bases between them. The CDR3 loop reads CASSPRQGDEQFF. DNA for the CDR3: TGTGCCAGCTCACCTCGGCAGGGAGACGAGCAGTTCTTC. Complete variable domain (other parts from reference TRBV18 and TRBJ2-1): NAGVMQNPRHLVRRRGQEARLRCSPMKGHSHVYWYRQLPEEGLKFMVYLQKENIIDESGMPKERFSAEFPKEGPSILRIQQVVRGDSAAYFCASSPRQGDEQFFGPGTRLTVL.

V usage is TRBV5-1 and J usage is TRBJ1-1; TRBD1 matches at 8 bases. Trimming took 4 bases from V and 4 from J; bases not matched to a gene: 9. Germline CDR1 is SGHRS and CDR2 is YFSETQ. The CDR3 spans 15 residues. CDR3 in amino acids: CASSKQGGVSTEAFF. In nucleotides, the CDR3 is TGCGCCAGCAGCAAACAGGGGGGGGTCTCCACTGAAGCTTTCTTT.

V gene TRBV18 combines with J gene TRBJ2-7; D is unclear. This CDR3 comprises 14 residues. Germline lookup yields CDR1 KGHSH and CDR2 LQKENI. Between the trimmed V and J ends, which lost 3 bases and 2 bases, there was a span of 11 bases. In DNA form, the CDR3 reads TGTGCCAGCTCACCTCGTGAGCGAGCCTACGAGCAGTACTTC. Protein sequence: CASSPRERAYEQYF.

This clone was detected only a few times. The chain employs TRBV2 and TRBJ1-3; 7 bases are a match to TRBD1. This CDR3 has 15 residues. Losses at the gene ends were 4 bases for V and 3 bases for J; bases not matched to a gene: 6. The germline V gene encodes CDR1 SNHLY and CDR2 FYNNEI. The CDR3: CASSGDTGVGNTIYF. In DNA form, the CDR3 reads TGTGCCAGCAGTGGAGACACAGGGGTTGGAAACACCATATATTTT. The complete variable domain, with remaining parts taken from reference TRBV2 and TRBJ1-3, reads EPEVTQTPSHQVTQMGQEVILRCVPISNHLYFYWYRQILGQKVEFLVSFYNNEISEKSEIFDDQFSVERPDGSNFTLKIRSTKLEDSAMYFCASSGDTGVGNTIYFGEGSWLTVV.

The V gene is TRBV29-1, the J gene TRBJ1-3; D gene uncertain. Germline assignment: CDR1 SQVTM and CDR2 ANQGSEA. The CDR3 contains 16 residues. Deletions cut 3 bases from V and 0 bases from J, with 15 bases between. Here the CDR3 reads CSVDLSEADSGNTIYF. The DNA for the CDR3 is TGCAGCGTTGATTTGTCGGAAGCAGACTCTGGAAACACCATATATTTT.

J is TRBJ2-3 and V is TRBV11-2; no clear D gene. Deletions cut 1 base from V and 6 bases from J, with 2 bases between. This CDR3 comprises 11 residues. The germline gives CDR1 SGHAT, CDR2 FQNNGV. The CDR3 region is CASSLGDTQYF. The CDR3 coding sequence is TGTGCCAGCAGCTTAGGGGATACGCAGTATTTT.

The chain carries TRBV30 and TRBJ2-7; 7 bases are shared with TRBD1. Germline CDR1 GTSNPN, CDR2 SVGIG (reference sequence). The CDR3 is 16 amino acids. Trimming took 0 bases from V and 4 from J; bases not matched to a gene: 12. The CDR3 DNA follows: TGTGCCTGGAGTGTTTATGGGGGCAGGGGGTCGTACGAGCAGTACTTC. Translated: CAWSVYGGRGSYEQYF.

This clone has just one count. The J gene is TRBJ2-7, the V gene TRBV6-2 or TRBV6-3; D is perhaps TRBD2 (6 bases). The CDR3 is made up of 13 amino acids. Trimming took 2 bases from V and 4 from J, leaving 9 bases between them. Per the germline V gene, CDR1 is MNHEY and CDR2 is SVGEGT. CDR3 amino acids: CASSYRDLYEQYV. DNA of the CDR3: TGTGCCAGCAGTTACCGGGACTTATACGAGCAGTACGTC.

The chain joins TRBV6-4 to TRBJ2-1, with TRBD2 matching over 7 bases. CDR1 is MRHNA, CDR2 SNTAGT, per germline. CDR3 size: 16 residues. With V trimmed by 1 base and J by 2 bases, 5 bases remained unmatched. CDR3 sequence: CASSDLAGVPYNEQFF. The CDR3 coding sequence is TGTGCCAGCAGTGACTTGGCGGGAGTCCCCTACAATGAGCAGTTCTTC.

The chain has TRBV6-5 and TRBJ2-7; D is undetermined. The CDR3 length is 12 residues. Trimming removed 8 bases from V and 6 bases from J, with 14 bases in between. CDR1 is MNHEY, CDR2 SVGAGI, per germline. The DNA of the CDR3 is TGTGCCAGCTTCCCCCCTGTGGGCGAGCAGTACGTC. Amino acids: CASFPPVGEQYV.